The subject of this entry is one T cell receptor beta chain. The repertoire was sequenced with immunoSEQ multiplex PCR; TCRdb's copy has only in-frame clones and lacks some. The sample has 25,000 to 35,000 clones, around 85% seen once. This specimen belongs to a study of monozygotic twins with cystic fibrosis. Trimming took off 4 bases at V and 0 bases at J, with 3 bases between the two ends. Looked up from germline, CDR1 is LNHDA and CDR2 is SQIVND (reference sequence). The CDR3 sequence is 12 residues long. The sample comprised blood. The source is a girl aged 2-9 years with cystic fibrosis. The chain joins TRBV19 to TRBJ1-1; no clear D. As DNA, the CDR3 is TGTGCCAGTAGTAACATGAACACTGAAGCTTTCTTT. Translated: CASSNMNTEAFF.